This TCR beta chain was identified in a study of T cell clones after liver transplantation. Some clones are missing from TCRdb's copy, which holds only in-frame ones; the method was immunoSEQ multiplex PCR. Of about 80,000 clones in the sample, around four fifths were seen once. Study conclusions and caveats: The donor-reactive repertoire was only partly measurable in a couple of subjects, lacking donor cells.

This clone is a singleton in its sample. Its specificity is not known. There are 15 residues in the CDR3. Trimming removed 5 bases from V and 3 bases from J, with 14 bases in between. The germline gives CDR1 SGHTA, CDR2 FQGNSA. This clonotype was obtained from a human patient who received a liver transplant. These T cells may partly come from the graft donor. Sequenced material: CD4+ T cells from blood, taken 46 months after liver transplant. The rearrangement joins TRBV7-2 to TRBJ1-5, with D possibly TRBD1 on 6 matching bases. The CDR3 sequence: CASSPQGVNNQPQHF. CDR3 in DNA: TGTGCCAGCAGCCCACAGGGAGTGAACAATCAGCCCCAGCATTTT.